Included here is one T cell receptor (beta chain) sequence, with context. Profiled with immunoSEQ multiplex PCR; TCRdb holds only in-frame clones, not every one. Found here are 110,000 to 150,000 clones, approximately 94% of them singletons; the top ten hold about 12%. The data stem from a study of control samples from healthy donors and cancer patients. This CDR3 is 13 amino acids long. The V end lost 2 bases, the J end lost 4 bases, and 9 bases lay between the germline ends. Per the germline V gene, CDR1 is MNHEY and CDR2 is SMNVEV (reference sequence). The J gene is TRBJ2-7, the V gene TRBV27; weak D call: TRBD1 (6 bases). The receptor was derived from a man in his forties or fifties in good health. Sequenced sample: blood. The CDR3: CASSLPGAYEQYF. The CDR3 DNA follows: TGTGCCAGCAGTTTACCAGGGGCGTACGAGCAGTACTTC.